The present T cell receptor beta chain was sequenced within a study of CD8+ T cells in alopecia areata. General study findings and limits: Significant decreases in scalp clonality and expanded CD8+ clones followed tofacitinib treatment. Researchers say the link of baseline CD8+ expansion to response remains uncertain, with one nonresponder. Relative to mice, TCR sharing across patients was less clear, a difference possibly HLA-related.

Once RNA had been extracted, it was reverse transcribed into cDNA to act as the sequencing template. Measured with immunoSEQ multiplex PCR; TCRdb has only the in-frame clones, and not every one. The sample holds under 350,000 clones, 58% seen once. Turning to this clone: Its specificity is not known.

The treatment here: oral pan-JAK inhibitor, 5-10 mg twice daily. Lesional scalp tissue (obtained by punch biopsy) and peripheral blood were collected from alopecia areata patients. The germline gives CDR1 GTSNPN, CDR2 SVGIG (reference sequence). This CDR3 region has 13 residues. Trimming left V 5 bases short and J 5 bases short, with 13 bases between. Sequenced material: CD4+ T cells sorted from blood, taken at week 24, from a patient treated with tofacitinib. The receptor's source is a human donor with alopecia areata. V usage is TRBV30 and J usage is TRBJ2-4, with unresolved D. CDR3 protein: CAWGYSPQNIQYF. DNA for the CDR3: TGTGCCTGGGGTTACAGTCCGCAAAACATTCAGTACTTC.